One and the same sample provided the 14 T cell receptor beta chains below, sequenced in a study of T cell responses to AZD1222 COVID-19 vaccine. Here immunoSEQ multiplex PCR was the method, and the copy in TCRdb shows in-frame clones only, minus some. The data contain 120,000 or so clones, about 92% of them singletons. The specimen comprised peripheral blood, sampled on day 0 of AZD1222 vaccination. Receptors were obtained from an adult in good health.

The rearrangement links TRBV6-5 to TRBJ2-2; no clear D gene. CDR3 length: 13 residues. Germline V gene lookup returns CDR1 MNHEY and CDR2 SVGAGI. Trimming left V 8 bases short and J 4 bases short, with 11 bases between. The CDR3 loop is CASAPASTGELFF. CDR3 nucleotide sequence: TGTGCCAGCGCCCCCGCGAGCACCGGGGAGCTGTTTTTT.

The V and J genes are TRBV7-6 and TRBJ2-3; 8 nucleotides match TRBD1. Per germline, CDR1 SGHVS and CDR2 FNYEAQ. This CDR3 region has 14 residues. V lost 4 bases to trimming and J lost 3 bases; unmatched junction nucleotides: 3. CDR3 sequence: CASSSGQGTDTQYF. Written as DNA, the CDR3 is TGTGCCAGCAGCTCTGGACAGGGAACAGATACGCAGTATTTT. The full variable domain, rest sourced from reference TRBV7-6 and TRBJ2-3, is GAGVSQSPRYKVTKRGQDVALRCDPISGHVSLYWYRQALGQGPEFLTYFNYEAQQDKSGLPNDRFSAERPEGSISTLTIQRTEQRDSAMYRCASSSGQGTDTQYFGPGTRLTVL.

Only a few counts were recorded for this clone. This sequence joins TRBV7-6 and TRBJ2-5, with 9 bases matching TRBD1. CDR1 and CDR2 (germline): SGHVS, FNYEAQ. V lost 5 bases to trimming and J lost 4 bases; unmatched junction nucleotides: 5. This CDR3 is built from 14 residues. CDR3 DNA sequence: TGTGCCAGCAGCGTACCGGGACAGGGAGAGACCCAGTACTTC. It translates to CASSVPGQGETQYF. Full variable domain (missing parts from reference TRBV7-6 and TRBJ2-5): GAGVSQSPRYKVTKRGQDVALRCDPISGHVSLYWYRQALGQGPEFLTYFNYEAQQDKSGLPNDRFSAERPEGSISTLTIQRTEQRDSAMYRCASSVPGQGETQYFGPGTRLLVL.

The chain combines TRBV28 with TRBJ2-3, with 11 bases lining up with TRBD2. The CDR3 runs to 15 residues. Germline CDR1 MDHEN, CDR2 SYDVKM. After removal of 3 bases from V and 6 bases from J, the junction contained 5 bases not matched to a gene. The CDR3 DNA is TGTGCCAGCAGTTTTAGCGGGGGGGTAGGGGATACGCAGTATTTT. Its translation is CASSFSGGVGDTQYF.

This sequence joins TRBV5-1 and TRBJ2-2, with D uncertain. The CDR3 has 16 amino acids. Looked up from germline, CDR1 is SGHRS and CDR2 is YFSETQ. V lost 6 bases to trimming and J lost 1 base, with 16 bases between them. Here the CDR3 DNA reads TGCGCCAGCATAGGTGTTCTGTTTGTGAACACCGGGGAGCTGTTTTTT. Its translation: CASIGVLFVNTGELFF.

The V gene is TRBV19, the J gene TRBJ1-5; the D gene is possibly TRBD1 (5 bases). Trimming removed 7 bases from V and 6 bases from J, with 16 bases in between. Germline V gene lookup returns CDR1 LNHDA and CDR2 SQIVND (reference sequence). The CDR3 runs to 14 residues. The CDR3 protein is CASKAPGVRQPQHF. The CDR3, as DNA: TGTGCCAGTAAGGCCCCGGGGGTCCGTCAGCCCCAGCATTTT.

The chain carries TRBV28 and TRBJ2-1, with TRBD2 matching over 12 bases. The CDR3 totals 18 residues. Per the germline V gene, CDR1 is MDHEN and CDR2 is SYDVKM. V was pared by 1 base and J by 5 bases, with 9 bases of the junction left unmatched. CDR3 in DNA: TGTGCCAGCAGTTTATTCCTAGCGGGAGGGCCAACAAACAATGAGCAGTTCTTC. It translates to CASSLFLAGGPTNNEQFF.

The rearrangement joins TRBV3-1 (or the pseudogene TRBV3-2) to TRBJ2-1, with D perhaps assigned TRBD1 or TRBD2 (5 bases each). Trimming removed 3 bases at V and 5 bases at J, with 14 bases between. This CDR3 contains 15 residues. Per germline, CDR1 LGHDT and CDR2 YNNKEL (reference sequence). The CDR3 sequence is CASSQYRDLNNEQFF. In nucleotides, the CDR3 is TGTGCCAGCAGCCAGTACCGGGACCTAAACAATGAGCAGTTCTTC.

This chain connects TRBV6-5 to TRBJ2-2; D is possibly TRBD1 or TRBD2 (5 bases each). V lost 7 bases to trimming and J lost 4 bases, with 16 bases between them. The CDR3 extends over 15 amino acids. Germline lookup yields CDR1 MNHEY and CDR2 SVGAGI. CDR3 DNA: TGTGCCAGCACCCAAGAATTGGGGGTCACCGGGGAGCTGTTTTTT. Amino acid sequence: CASTQELGVTGELFF.

This clone occurred once. The CDR3 region has the DNA TGCGCCAGCAGTCCACCAGAAGGGCGTACGGATGGCTACACCTTC. Encoded protein: CASSPPEGRTDGYTF. The chain uses TRBV23-1 and TRBJ1-2; D not resolved. TRBV23-1 is an ORF for which the function is uncertain. CDR3 size: 15 residues. V dropped 4 bases and J dropped 6 bases, with 18 bases sitting between them.

This chain joins TRBV6-5 and TRBJ2-1; tentative D call: TRBD1 (6 bases). Trimming removed 10 bases at V and 10 bases at J, with 17 bases between. CDR3 length equals 12 residues. Germline values: CDR1 MNHEY, CDR2 SVGAGI. Here the CDR3 reads CAMGEGVGEQFF. CDR3 DNA: TGTGCCATGGGTGAGGGGGTCGGGGAGCAGTTCTTC.

This clone was recorded once. The CDR3 region is CASQGGPGRNQPQHF. The CDR3 DNA reads TGTGCCAGCCAGGGAGGGCCCGGCCGCAATCAGCCCCAGCATTTT. This sequence joins TRBV28 and TRBJ1-5; D is possibly TRBD1 (5 bases). Germline CDR1 reads MDHEN; CDR2 reads SYDVKM. CDR3 length equals 15 residues. Trimming pared 8 bases from V and 2 bases from J, leaving 16 bases between.

This clone has only one observation. The chain recombines TRBV5-1 with TRBJ2-7; 7 bases match TRBD1. The CDR3 contains 17 residues. CDR1 and CDR2 from the germline V gene are SGHRS and YFSETQ. Trimming removed 4 bases from V and 0 bases from J; junction bases left unmatched: 13. CDR3 amino acids: CASSHKRQGLRSYEQYF. The CDR3 DNA reads TGCGCCAGCAGCCACAAGAGACAGGGCCTCCGCTCCTACGAGCAGTACTTC.

The chain carries TRBV10-3 and TRBJ1-1, with no clear D. In germline, CDR1 is ENHRY, CDR2 SYGVKD. This CDR3 contains 14 residues. Between the trimmed V and J ends, which lost 11 bases and 1 base, there was a span of 17 bases. The CDR3 reads CAVFQTTSNTEAFF. The CDR3 DNA sequence: TGTGCCGTCTTCCAGACGACATCGAACACTGAAGCTTTCTTT.